This T cell receptor beta chain was sequenced for a study of blood T cell repertoires in COVID-19. Measured with immunoSEQ multiplex PCR; TCRdb has only the in-frame clones, and not every one. The sample comprises approximately 140,000 clones, about 76% of which are singletons, and about 12% rests with the top ten. V was shortened by 2 bases and J by 8 bases, with 19 bases between the two germline ends. The CDR3 consists of 17 residues. Germline V gene data show CDR1 as KGHSH and CDR2 as LQKENI. V and J are TRBV18 and TRBJ1-6; TRBD1 might be the D (5 bases). The receptor was isolated from a man at least 80 years old with acute or convalescent COVID-19. Source material: peripheral blood. CDR3 bases: TGTGCCAGCTCACCAGCGCCCGGGACTTACGGGGATTCACCCCTCCACTTT. As protein: CASSPAPGTYGDSPLHF.